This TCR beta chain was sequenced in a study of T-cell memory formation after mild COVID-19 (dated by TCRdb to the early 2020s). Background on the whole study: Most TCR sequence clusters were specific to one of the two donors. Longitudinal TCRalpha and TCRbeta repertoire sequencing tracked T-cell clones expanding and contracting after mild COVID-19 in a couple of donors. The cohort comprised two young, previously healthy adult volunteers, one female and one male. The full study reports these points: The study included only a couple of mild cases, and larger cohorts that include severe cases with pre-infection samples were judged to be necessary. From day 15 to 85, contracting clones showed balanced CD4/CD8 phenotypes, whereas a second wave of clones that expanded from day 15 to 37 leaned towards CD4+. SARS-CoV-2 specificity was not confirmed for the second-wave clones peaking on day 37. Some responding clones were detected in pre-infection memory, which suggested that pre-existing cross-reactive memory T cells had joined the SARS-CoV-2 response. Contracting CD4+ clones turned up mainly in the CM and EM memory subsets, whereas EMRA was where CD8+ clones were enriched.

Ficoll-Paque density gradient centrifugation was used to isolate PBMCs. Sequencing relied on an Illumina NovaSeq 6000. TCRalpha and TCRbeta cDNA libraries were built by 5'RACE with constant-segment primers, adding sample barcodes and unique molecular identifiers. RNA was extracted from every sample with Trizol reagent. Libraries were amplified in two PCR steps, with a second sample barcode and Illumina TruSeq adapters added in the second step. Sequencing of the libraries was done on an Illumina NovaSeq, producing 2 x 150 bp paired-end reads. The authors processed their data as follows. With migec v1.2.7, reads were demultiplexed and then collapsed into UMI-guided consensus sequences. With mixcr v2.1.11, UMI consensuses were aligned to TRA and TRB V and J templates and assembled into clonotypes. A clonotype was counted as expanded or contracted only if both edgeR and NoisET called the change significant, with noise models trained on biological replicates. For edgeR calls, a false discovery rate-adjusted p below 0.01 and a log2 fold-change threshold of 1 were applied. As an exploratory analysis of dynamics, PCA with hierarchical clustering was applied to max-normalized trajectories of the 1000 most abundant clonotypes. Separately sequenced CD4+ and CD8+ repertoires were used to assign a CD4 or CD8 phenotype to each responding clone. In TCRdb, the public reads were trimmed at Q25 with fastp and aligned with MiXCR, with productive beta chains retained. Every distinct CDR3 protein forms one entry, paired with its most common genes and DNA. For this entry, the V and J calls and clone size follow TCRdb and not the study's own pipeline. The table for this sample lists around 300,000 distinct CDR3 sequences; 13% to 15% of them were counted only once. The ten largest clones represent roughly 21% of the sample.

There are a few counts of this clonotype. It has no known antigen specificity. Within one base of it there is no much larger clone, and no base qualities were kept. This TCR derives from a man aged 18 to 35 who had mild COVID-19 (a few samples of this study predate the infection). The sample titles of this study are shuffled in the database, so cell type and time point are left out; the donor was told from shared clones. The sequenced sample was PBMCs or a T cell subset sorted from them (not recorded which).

The nucleotide sequence is TGCGCCAGCAGCCAAGGAGGGGACGGATGGGAGACCCAGTACTTC. Translated, this gives CASSQGGDGWETQYF. The sequence links TRBV4-1 to TRBJ2-5, with the D call tentatively TRBD1 or TRBD2, each fitting 5 bases. V drops 1 base and J drops 5 bases, leaving 14 bases in between. The CDR3 goes from the cysteine to the phenylalanine over 15 residues. This entry keeps only the CDR3 DNA: 45 bases, framed from base 1. From a lookup of the germline V gene, CDR1 and CDR2 are MGHRA and YSYEKL.